The next 4 T cell receptor beta chains were all read from a single sample in a study of control samples from healthy donors and cancer patients. TCRdb keeps only in-frame clones here, not all; method: immunoSEQ multiplex PCR. The sample records 120,000 or so clones, more than 85% being singletons. Sequenced input: blood. Source of these receptors: a man aged 18 to 30 in good health.

The CDR3 coding sequence is TGTGCCAGCAGCCTTCAAAGCAATCAGCCCCAGCATTTT. Amino acids: CASSLQSNQPQHF. V usage is TRBV7-8 and J usage is TRBJ1-5, with no clear D. Between the trimmed V and J ends, which lost 5 bases and 1 base, there was a span of 6 bases. The germline V gene has CDR1 SGHVS and CDR2 FQNEAQ. The length of the CDR3 is 13 residues.

The chain has TRBV27 and TRBJ2-2; possibly TRBD2 for D (6 bases). This CDR3 has 15 residues. In germline, CDR1 is MNHEY, CDR2 SMNVEV (reference sequence). V lost 6 bases, J lost 0 bases, and 11 bases lay in between. Written as DNA, the CDR3 is TGTGCCAGCAGCAGGACTATAACGAACACCGGGGAGCTGTTTTTT. Translating gives CASSRTITNTGELFF.

The rearrangement joins TRBV27 to TRBJ2-7, with D hard to call. The ends were cut back, 3 bases at V and 12 bases at J, with 15 bases in the middle. The germline V gene has CDR1 MNHEY and CDR2 SMNVEV (reference sequence). The CDR3 sequence is 12 residues long. DNA of the CDR3: TGTGCCAGCAGTTTGGTCCTTGGGATTTGGTACTTC. Amino acids: CASSLVLGIWYF.

The chain links TRBV10-3 to TRBJ1-2; tentative D call: TRBD1 (6 bases). There are 13 residues in the CDR3. The germline V and J ends were trimmed by 5 bases and 10 bases, with 17 bases remaining between them. Germline V gene lookup returns CDR1 ENHRY and CDR2 SYGVKD. The CDR3 protein is CAISPNTGSNYTF. As DNA, the CDR3 is TGTGCCATCAGTCCAAATACAGGGTCCAACTACACCTTC.